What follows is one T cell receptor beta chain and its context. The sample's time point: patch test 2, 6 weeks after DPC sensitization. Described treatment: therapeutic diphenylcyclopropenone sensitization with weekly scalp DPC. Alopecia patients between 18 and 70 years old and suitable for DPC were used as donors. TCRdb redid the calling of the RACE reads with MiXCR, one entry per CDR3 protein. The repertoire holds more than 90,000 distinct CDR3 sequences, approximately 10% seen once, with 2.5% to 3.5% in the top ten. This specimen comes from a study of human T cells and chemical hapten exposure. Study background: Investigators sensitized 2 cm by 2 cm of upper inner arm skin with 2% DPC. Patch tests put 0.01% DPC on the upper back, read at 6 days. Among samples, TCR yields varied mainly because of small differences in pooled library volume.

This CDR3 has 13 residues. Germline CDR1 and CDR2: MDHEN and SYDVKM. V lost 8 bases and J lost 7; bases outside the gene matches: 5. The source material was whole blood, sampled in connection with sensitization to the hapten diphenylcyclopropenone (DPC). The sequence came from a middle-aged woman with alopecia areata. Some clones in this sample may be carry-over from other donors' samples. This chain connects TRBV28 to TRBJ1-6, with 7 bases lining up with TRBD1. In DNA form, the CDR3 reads TGTGCCAGCTACCGGGACAGAAATTCACCCCTCCACTTT. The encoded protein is CASYRDRNSPLHF.